This entry lists 8 T cell receptor beta chains sequenced from one sample in a study of blood T cell repertoires in COVID-19. Only in-frame clones appear in the TCRdb table, and some are missing; sequencing was by immunoSEQ multiplex PCR. The sample contains fewer than 350,000 clones, 89% of which appear only once. What was sequenced was PBMCs or T cells enriched from blood (not recorded which). The receptor source for this set is a middle-aged woman who had recovered from COVID-19.

This chain joins TRBV5-1 and TRBJ2-2; the D gene is possibly TRBD1 (6 bases). V lost 2 bases and J 5 bases, leaving 7 bases between the germline ends. This CDR3 region has 13 residues. Germline V CDR1 and CDR2: SGHRS, YFSETQ. Written as DNA, the CDR3 is TGCGCCAGCAGCTTTGGGACAACCGGGGAGCTGTTTTTT. It specifies CASSFGTTGELFF.

J is TRBJ1-3 and V is TRBV9, with no clear D. This CDR3 has 16 residues. The V end lost 1 base, the J end lost 0 bases, and 11 bases lay between the germline ends. The germline CDR1 and CDR2 sequences are SGDLS and YYNGEE. The CDR3 here is CASSVSAGSSGNTIYF. The CDR3 DNA reads as TGTGCCAGCAGCGTAAGTGCAGGCTCCTCTGGAAACACCATATATTTT.

The V gene is TRBV7-2, the J gene TRBJ2-7; 7 bases line up with TRBD2. The CDR3 spans 16 residues. CDR1 is SGHTA and CDR2 is FQGNSA in the germline V gene. Unmatched junction bases numbered 8, after V lost 3 bases and J lost 0 bases. The CDR3 here is CASSLVSGTNSYEQYF. The CDR3 DNA is TGTGCCAGCAGCTTGGTCTCCGGGACTAACTCCTACGAGCAGTACTTC.

This rearrangement joins TRBV4-2 to TRBJ2-2, with 8 bases identical to TRBD2. Germline V lookup: CDR1 LGHNA, CDR2 YNFKEQ. V was clipped by 4 bases and J by 2 bases; unmatched bases: 3. The CDR3 length is 15 residues. CDR3 bases: TGTGCCAGCAGCCTCGGGGGGGGAAACACCGGGGAGCTGTTTTTT. It is translated as CASSLGGGNTGELFF.

The rearrangement joins TRBV29-1 to TRBJ2-7, with 7 bases identical to TRBD1. The CDR3 has 15 amino acids. Losses at the gene ends were 1 base for V and 3 bases for J; bases not matched to a gene: 9. The germline CDR1 and CDR2 sequences are SQVTM and ANQGSEA. CDR3 coding DNA: TGCAGCGTTGAAGTAATAGGGGGCCCTGACTACGAGCAGTACTTC. It is translated as CSVEVIGGPDYEQYF.

The rearrangement joins TRBV9 to TRBJ1-2, with D possibly being TRBD1 (5 bases). Germline assignment: CDR1 SGDLS and CDR2 YYNGEE. This CDR3 comprises 15 residues. Trimming removed 0 bases from V and 4 bases from J, with 13 bases in between. The CDR3 here is CASSVDAGGIYGYTF. The CDR3 DNA reads TGTGCCAGCAGCGTAGATGCCGGGGGGATCTATGGCTACACCTTC.

The V call is TRBV5-1, the J call TRBJ2-1, with 7 bases matching TRBD2. Germline V lookup: CDR1 SGHRS, CDR2 YFSETQ. The CDR3 is 15 residues long. V was pared by 0 bases and J by 6 bases, with 6 bases of the junction left unmatched. CDR3 sequence reads: CASSLGGSEGNEQFF. Here the CDR3 DNA reads TGCGCCAGCAGCTTGGGCGGGAGCGAGGGCAATGAGCAGTTCTTC. The variable domain in full, with the rest retrieved from reference TRBV5-1 and TRBJ2-1, is KAGVTQTPRYLIKTRGQQVTLSCSPISGHRSVSWYQQTPGQGLQFLFEYFSETQRNKGNFPGRFSGRQFSNSRSEMNVSTLELGDSALYLCASSLGGSEGNEQFFGPGTRLTVL.

The chain links TRBV19 to TRBJ1-4, with D hard to call. V lost 7 bases and J 4 bases, leaving 16 bases between the germline ends. CDR3 length: 15 amino acids. In germline, CDR1 is LNHDA, CDR2 SQIVND (reference sequence). The CDR3 region has the DNA TGTGCCAGTACCCCTCAGTCGGGAGGTAATGAAAAACTGTTTTTT. Its protein is CASTPQSGGNEKLFF.